The T cell receptor (beta chain) under discussion was sequenced for a study of response to subunit inactivated influenza vaccine. Findings and caveats of the study: Every seasonal influenza vaccination brings in few new T cells, the authors suggested.

TCRdb reprocessed the RT-PCR reads via MiXCR and lists one record per CDR3 protein. The repertoire holds some 600,000 distinct CDR3 sequences, with 14% as singletons. The V and J ends lost 1 base and 0 bases respectively, with 23 bases between them. The CDR3 contains 19 residues. Germline-derived CDR1 and CDR2 are DFQATT and SNEGSKA (reference sequence). In its sample, this clonotype was seen a few times. The antigen remains undetermined. The source of this sequence is a man aged 45-65 years who received an inactivated influenza vaccine. V usage is TRBV20-1 and J usage is TRBJ2-3; possible D gene TRBD2, 5 bases. Sequencing was performed on PBMCs from blood, taken around 15 days before vaccination. This CDR3 is CSARVAVGYHGESTDTQYF. The CDR3 DNA sequence: TGCAGTGCTAGAGTCGCGGTGGGGTACCACGGGGAGAGCACAGATACGCAGTATTTT.